This T cell receptor beta chain is from a study of blood T cells in healthy people across ages. This CDR3 is built from 15 residues. V dropped 9 bases and J dropped 8 bases, with 25 bases sitting between them. Germline V CDR1 and CDR2: SGHTA, FQGNSA. The donors, all healthy, were Caucasians living in Russia, aged about 6 to 95. The authors ran a second PCR of 7 to 11 cycles using a sample-barcoded 5' primer and a J-beta primer mix. In TCRdb, the 5' RACE reads were re-called with MiXCR into one record per CDR3 protein. This sample has about 1,400,000 distinct CDR3 sequences; 42% occur once, and the top ten carry 7.9%. Comments on this clonotype: Its antigen is currently unknown.

Notes on the study in general: A greater number of naive CD4+ cells and higher diversity distinguished long-lived donors from aged donors. Diversity figures derived from one million T cells were judged to underestimate the true value. CMV status of donors was unknown, possibly confounding expanded clonotype changes.

The specimen was blood. The sequence was obtained from a woman aged 18-29 years in good health. The chain recombines TRBV7-2 with TRBJ1-2, with D maybe TRBD1 (6 bases). For the CDR3, the DNA is TGTGCCAGTAGCACGGGGGGGCAGGGCCTAAGGGGCTACACCTTC. Its protein is CASSTGGQGLRGYTF.